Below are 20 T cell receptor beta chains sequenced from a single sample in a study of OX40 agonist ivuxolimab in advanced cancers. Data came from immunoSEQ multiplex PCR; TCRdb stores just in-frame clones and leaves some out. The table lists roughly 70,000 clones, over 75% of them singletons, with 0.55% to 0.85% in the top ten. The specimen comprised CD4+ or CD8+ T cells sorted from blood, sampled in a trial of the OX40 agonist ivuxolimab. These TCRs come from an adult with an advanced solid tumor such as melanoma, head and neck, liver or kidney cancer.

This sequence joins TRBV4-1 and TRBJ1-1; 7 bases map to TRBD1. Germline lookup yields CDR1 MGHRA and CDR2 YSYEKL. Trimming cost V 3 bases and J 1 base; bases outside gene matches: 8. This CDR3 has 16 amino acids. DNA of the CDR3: TGCGCCAGCAGCCAGCCTACACAGGGGAGGAACACTGAAGCTTTCTTT. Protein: CASSQPTQGRNTEAFF.

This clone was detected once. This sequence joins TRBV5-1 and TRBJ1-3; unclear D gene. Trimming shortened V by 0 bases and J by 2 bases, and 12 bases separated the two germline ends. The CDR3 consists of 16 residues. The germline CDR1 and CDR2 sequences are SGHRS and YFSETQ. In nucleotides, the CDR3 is TGCGCCAGCAGCTTGGAGTACAGACCCACTGGAAACACCATATATTTT. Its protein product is CASSLEYRPTGNTIYF. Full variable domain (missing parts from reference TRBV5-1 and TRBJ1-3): KAGVTQTPRYLIKTRGQQVTLSCSPISGHRSVSWYQQTPGQGLQFLFEYFSETQRNKGNFPGRFSGRQFSNSRSEMNVSTLELGDSALYLCASSLEYRPTGNTIYFGEGSWLTVV.

This chain's CDR3 is CASSLGQGTTGELFF. CDR3 in DNA: TGTGCCAGCAGCTTAGGCCAGGGTACCACCGGGGAGCTGTTTTTT. This chain joins TRBV7-9 and TRBJ2-2; TRBD1 might be the D (5 bases). CDR1 and CDR2 (germline): SEHNR, FQNEAQ (reference sequence). V was trimmed by 1 base and J by 4 bases, leaving 10 bases between them. The CDR3 consists of 15 residues.

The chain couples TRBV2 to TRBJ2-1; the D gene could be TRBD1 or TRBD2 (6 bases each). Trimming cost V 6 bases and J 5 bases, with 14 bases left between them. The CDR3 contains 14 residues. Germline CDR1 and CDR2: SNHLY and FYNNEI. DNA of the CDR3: TGTGCCAGCAGACGGGGGCAATCAAACAATGAGCAGTTCTTC. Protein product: CASRRGQSNNEQFF.

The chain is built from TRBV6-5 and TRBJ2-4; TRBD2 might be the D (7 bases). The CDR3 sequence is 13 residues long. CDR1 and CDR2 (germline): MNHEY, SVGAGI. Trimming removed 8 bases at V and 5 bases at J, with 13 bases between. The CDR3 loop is CASSSGGQNIQYF. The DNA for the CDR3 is TGTGCCAGCTCTTCCGGGGGGCAAAACATTCAGTACTTC.

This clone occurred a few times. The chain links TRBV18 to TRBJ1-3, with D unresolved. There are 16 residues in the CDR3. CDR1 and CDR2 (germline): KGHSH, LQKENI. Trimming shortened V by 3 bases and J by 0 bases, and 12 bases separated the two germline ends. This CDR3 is CASSPDTWSSGNTIYF. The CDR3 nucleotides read TGTGCCAGCTCACCCGACACCTGGAGCTCTGGAAACACCATATATTTT.

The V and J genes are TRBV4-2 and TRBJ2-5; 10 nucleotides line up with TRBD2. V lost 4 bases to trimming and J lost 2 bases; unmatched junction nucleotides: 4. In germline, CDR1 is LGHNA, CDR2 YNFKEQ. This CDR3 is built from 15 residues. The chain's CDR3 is CASSRTSGQQETQYF. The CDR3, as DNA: TGTGCCAGCAGCCGGACTAGCGGACAGCAAGAGACCCAGTACTTC.

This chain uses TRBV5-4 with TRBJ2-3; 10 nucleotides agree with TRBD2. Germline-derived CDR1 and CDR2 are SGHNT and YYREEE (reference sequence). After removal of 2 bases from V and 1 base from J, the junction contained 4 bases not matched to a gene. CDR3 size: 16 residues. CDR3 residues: CASSFRLAGGTDTQYF. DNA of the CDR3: TGTGCCAGCAGCTTCCGCCTAGCGGGGGGCACAGATACGCAGTATTTT.

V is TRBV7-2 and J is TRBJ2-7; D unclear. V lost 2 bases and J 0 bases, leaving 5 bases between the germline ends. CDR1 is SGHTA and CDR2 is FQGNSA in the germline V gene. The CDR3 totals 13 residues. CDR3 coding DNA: TGTGCCAGCAGCTTATTCGCCTCCTACGAGCAGTACTTC. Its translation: CASSLFASYEQYF.

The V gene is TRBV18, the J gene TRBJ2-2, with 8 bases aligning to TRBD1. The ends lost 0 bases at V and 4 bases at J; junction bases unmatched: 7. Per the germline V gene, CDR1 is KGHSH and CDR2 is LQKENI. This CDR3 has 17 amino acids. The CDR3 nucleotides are TGTGCCAGCTCACCACCCGTCCAGGGGGCTGGCACCGGGGAGCTGTTTTTT. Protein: CASSPPVQGAGTGELFF.

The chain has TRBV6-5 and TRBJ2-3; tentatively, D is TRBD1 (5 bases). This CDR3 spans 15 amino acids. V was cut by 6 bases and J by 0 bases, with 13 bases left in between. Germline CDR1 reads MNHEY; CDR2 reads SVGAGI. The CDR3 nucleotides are TGTGCCAGCAGCAACAGGATTTCCAGCACAGATACGCAGTATTTT. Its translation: CASSNRISSTDTQYF.

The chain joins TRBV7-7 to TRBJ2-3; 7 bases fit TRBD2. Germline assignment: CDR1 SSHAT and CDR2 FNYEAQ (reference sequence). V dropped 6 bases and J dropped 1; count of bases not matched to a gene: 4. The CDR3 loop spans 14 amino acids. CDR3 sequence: CASSFAGGTDTQYF. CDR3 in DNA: TGTGCCAGCAGTTTTGCGGGAGGCACAGATACGCAGTATTTT.

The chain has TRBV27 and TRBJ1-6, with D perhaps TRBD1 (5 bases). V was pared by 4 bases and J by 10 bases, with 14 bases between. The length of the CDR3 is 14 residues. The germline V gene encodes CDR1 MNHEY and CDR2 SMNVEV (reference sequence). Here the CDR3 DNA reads TGTGCCAGCAGTTCAAAATACCAGGGATCACCCCTCCACTTT. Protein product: CASSSKYQGSPLHF.

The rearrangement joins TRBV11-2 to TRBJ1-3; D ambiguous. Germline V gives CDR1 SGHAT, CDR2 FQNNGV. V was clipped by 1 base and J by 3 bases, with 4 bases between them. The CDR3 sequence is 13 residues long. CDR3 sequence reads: CASSLGIGNTIYF. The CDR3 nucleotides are TGTGCCAGCAGCTTAGGGATTGGAAACACCATATATTTT.

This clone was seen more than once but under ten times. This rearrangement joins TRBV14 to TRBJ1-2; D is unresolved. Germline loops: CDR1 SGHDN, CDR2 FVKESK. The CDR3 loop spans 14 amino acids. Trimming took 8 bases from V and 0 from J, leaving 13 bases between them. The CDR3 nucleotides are TGTGCCAGCTCCCCTGGAGTAGCTAACTATGGCTACACCTTC. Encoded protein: CASSPGVANYGYTF.

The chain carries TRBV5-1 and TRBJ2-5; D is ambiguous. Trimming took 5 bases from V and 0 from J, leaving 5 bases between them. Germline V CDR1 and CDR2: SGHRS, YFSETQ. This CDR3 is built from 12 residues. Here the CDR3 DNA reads TGCGCCAGCAGAACAGACCAAGAGACCCAGTACTTC. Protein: CASRTDQETQYF.

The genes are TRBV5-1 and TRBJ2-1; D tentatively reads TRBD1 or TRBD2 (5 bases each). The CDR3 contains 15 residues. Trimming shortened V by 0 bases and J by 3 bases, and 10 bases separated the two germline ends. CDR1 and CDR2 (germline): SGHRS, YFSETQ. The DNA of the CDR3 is TGCGCCAGCAGCTTGGGGGGGACGGACTACAATGAGCAGTTCTTC. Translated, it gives CASSLGGTDYNEQFF.

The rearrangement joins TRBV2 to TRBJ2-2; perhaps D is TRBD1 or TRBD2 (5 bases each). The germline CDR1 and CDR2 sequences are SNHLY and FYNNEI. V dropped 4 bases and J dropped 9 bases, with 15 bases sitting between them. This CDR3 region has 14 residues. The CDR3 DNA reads TGTGCCAGCAGTGCCGGGACCAGACCGTGGGAGCTGTTTTTT. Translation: CASSAGTRPWELFF. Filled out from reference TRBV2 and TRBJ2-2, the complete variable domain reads EPEVTQTPSHQVTQMGQEVILRCVPISNHLYFYWYRQILGQKVEFLVSFYNNEISEKSEIFDDQFSVERPDGSNFTLKIRSTKLEDSAMYFCASSAGTRPWELFFGEGSRLTVL.

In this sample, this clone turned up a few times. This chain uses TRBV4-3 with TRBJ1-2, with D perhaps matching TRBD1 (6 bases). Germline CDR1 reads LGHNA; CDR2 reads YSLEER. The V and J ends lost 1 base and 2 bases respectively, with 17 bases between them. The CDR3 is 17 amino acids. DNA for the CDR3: TGCGCCAGCAGCCAAGGGTTAGGAGGACAGCGAAACTATGGCTACACCTTC. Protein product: CASSQGLGGQRNYGYTF.

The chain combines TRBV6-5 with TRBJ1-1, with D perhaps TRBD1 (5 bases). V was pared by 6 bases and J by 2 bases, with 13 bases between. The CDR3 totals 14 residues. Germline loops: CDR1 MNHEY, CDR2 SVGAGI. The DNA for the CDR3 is TGTGCCAGCAGAACAACAGGATCTAACACTGAAGCTTTCTTT. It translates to CASRTTGSNTEAFF.